These T cell receptor beta chains were read from a single sample in a study of blood T cell repertoires in COVID-19. Assay: immunoSEQ multiplex PCR; the TCRdb copy retains only in-frame clones and omits some. The repertoire holds 200,000 to 250,000 clones, with approximately 84% as singletons. The sequencing input was peripheral blood. These receptor sequences come from a man in his fifties or sixties who had recovered from COVID-19. The CDR3 runs from the conserved cysteine through the conserved F or W. Each record gives: clone size, D gene, J gene, V gene, CDR3 protein, CDR3 DNA. The D gene is left open where the match is weak. Size is omitted from some rows. Given values are once, few, many or a class for expanded clones.

clone_size: -; d_call: -; j_call: TRBJ2-2; v_call: TRBV4-2; cdr3_aa: CASSHTGRVGTGELFF; cdr3_nt: TGTGCCAGCAGCCACACAGGGAGGGTCGGCACCGGGGAGCTGTTTTTT
clone_size: -; d_call: TRBD1; j_call: TRBJ2-7; v_call: TRBV4-1; cdr3_aa: CASSQAGTGVYEQYF; cdr3_nt: TGCGCCAGCAGCCAAGCGGGGACAGGGGTGTACGAGCAGTACTTC
clone_size: once; d_call: -; j_call: TRBJ2-2; v_call: TRBV27; cdr3_aa: CASSFGGELFF; cdr3_nt: TGTGCCAGCAGTTTCGGTGGGGAGCTGTTTTTT
clone_size: -; d_call: TRBD2; j_call: TRBJ2-1; v_call: TRBV5-1; cdr3_aa: CASSSLAGGITNEQFF; cdr3_nt: TGCGCCAGCAGCTCTCTAGCGGGAGGGATTACAAATGAGCAGTTCTTC
clone_size: few; d_call: -; j_call: TRBJ1-1; v_call: TRBV27; cdr3_aa: CASSPRWRDTEAFF; cdr3_nt: TGTGCCAGCAGCCCCCGGTGGCGGGACACTGAAGCTTTCTTT
clone_size: -; d_call: TRBD2; j_call: TRBJ2-2; v_call: TRBV6-1; cdr3_aa: CASSERTSGRVGELFF; cdr3_nt: TGTGCCAGCAGTGAAAGGACTAGCGGGAGGGTCGGGGAGCTGTTTTTT
clone_size: -; d_call: -; j_call: TRBJ1-1; v_call: TRBV5-1; cdr3_aa: CASSLAAPGLNTEAFF; cdr3_nt: TGCGCCAGCAGCTTGGCCGCACCAGGCCTGAACACTGAAGCTTTCTTT
clone_size: -; d_call: TRBD1; j_call: TRBJ1-2; v_call: TRBV7-9; cdr3_aa: CASSLGTGGGGGYTF; cdr3_nt: TGTGCCAGCAGCTTAGGTACAGGGGGCGGTGGTGGCTACACCTTC
clone_size: -; d_call: TRBD2; j_call: TRBJ2-7; v_call: TRBV7-6; cdr3_aa: CASSPASGPSYEQYF; cdr3_nt: TGTGCCAGCAGCCCGGCTAGCGGGCCCTCCTACGAGCAGTACTTC
clone_size: -; d_call: -; j_call: TRBJ2-4; v_call: TRBV24-1; cdr3_aa: CATSDLPPGAGAPLAKNIQYF; cdr3_nt: TGTGCCACCAGTGATTTGCCCCCAGGGGCGGGAGCACCCTTAGCCAAAAACATTCAGTACTTC
clone_size: once; d_call: -; j_call: TRBJ1-2; v_call: TRBV11-3; cdr3_aa: CASSITDRTKPNYGYTF; cdr3_nt: TGTGCCAGCAGCATCACTGACAGGACAAAACCGAACTATGGCTACACCTTC
clone_size: -; d_call: TRBD1; j_call: TRBJ2-7; v_call: TRBV30; cdr3_aa: CAWSVGTAEQYF; cdr3_nt: TGTGCCTGGAGCGTGGGGACAGCCGAGCAGTACTTC
clone_size: -; d_call: -; j_call: TRBJ1-6; v_call: TRBV28; cdr3_aa: CASSLRGPYNSPLHF; cdr3_nt: TGTGCCAGCAGTTTAAGGGGTCCGTATAATTCACCCCTCCACTTT
clone_size: -; d_call: -; j_call: TRBJ2-2; v_call: TRBV6-5; cdr3_aa: CASSYSNRGTGELFF; cdr3_nt: TGTGCCAGCAGTTACTCGAATCGGGGCACCGGGGAGCTGTTTTTT
clone_size: -; d_call: -; j_call: TRBJ1-5; v_call: TRBV28; cdr3_aa: CASSINRLDFNQPQHF; cdr3_nt: TGTGCCAGCAGTATTAACCGCCTGGACTTCAATCAGCCCCAGCATTTT
clone_size: -; d_call: -; j_call: TRBJ1-1; v_call: TRBV28; cdr3_aa: CASTPLGANTEAFF; cdr3_nt: TGTGCCAGCACCCCCCTAGGGGCAAACACTGAAGCTTTCTTT
clone_size: -; d_call: -; j_call: TRBJ2-5; v_call: TRBV7-2; cdr3_aa: CASSRGLSRETQYF; cdr3_nt: TGTGCCAGCAGCCGGGGACTGTCGCGAGAGACCCAGTACTTC
clone_size: few; d_call: TRBD1; j_call: TRBJ2-7; v_call: TRBV6-5; cdr3_aa: CASRRQGSYEQYF; cdr3_nt: TGTGCCAGCAGGAGACAGGGATCCTACGAGCAGTACTTC
clone_size: -; d_call: -; j_call: TRBJ1-5; v_call: TRBV12-3/TRBV12-4; cdr3_aa: CASSPLFQPQHF; cdr3_nt: TGTGCCAGCAGTCCCTTATTTCAGCCCCAGCATTTT
clone_size: -; d_call: -; j_call: TRBJ1-5; v_call: TRBV19; cdr3_aa: CASKGQNNQPQHF; cdr3_nt: TGTGCCAGTAAGGGGCAGAATAATCAGCCCCAGCATTTT
clone_size: -; d_call: TRBD2; j_call: TRBJ2-2; v_call: TRBV13; cdr3_aa: CASSSANLAGQNTGELFF; cdr3_nt: TGTGCCAGCAGCTCCGCGAATTTAGCGGGACAGAACACCGGGGAGCTGTTTTTT
clone_size: -; d_call: -; j_call: TRBJ1-6; v_call: TRBV7-9; cdr3_aa: CASSLWGGSYNSPLHF; cdr3_nt: TGTGCCAGCAGCTTATGGGGGGGCTCCTATAATTCACCCCTCCACTTT
clone_size: once; d_call: TRBD2; j_call: TRBJ2-5; v_call: TRBV7-2; cdr3_aa: CASSTGGLAGASETQYF; cdr3_nt: TGTGCCAGCAGCACCGGCGGACTAGCGGGGGCCTCGGAGACCCAGTACTTC
clone_size: -; d_call: -; j_call: TRBJ1-1; v_call: TRBV19; cdr3_aa: CASSIGTGNTEAFF; cdr3_nt: TGTGCCAGTAGTATAGGTACAGGGAACACTGAAGCTTTCTTT
clone_size: -; d_call: -; j_call: TRBJ1-6; v_call: TRBV7-9; cdr3_aa: CASSLRDSAALHF; cdr3_nt: TGTGCCAGCAGCTTACGTGACAGCGCTGCCCTCCACTTT
clone_size: -; d_call: -; j_call: TRBJ2-1; v_call: TRBV19; cdr3_aa: CASRPGNLNEQFF; cdr3_nt: TGTGCCAGTAGGCCGGGGAACCTCAATGAGCAGTTCTTC
clone_size: -; d_call: TRBD1; j_call: TRBJ2-7; v_call: TRBV18; cdr3_aa: CASSPDRSSYEQYF; cdr3_nt: TGTGCCAGCTCACCGGACAGGAGCTCCTACGAGCAGTACTTC
clone_size: -; d_call: -; j_call: TRBJ2-2; v_call: TRBV19; cdr3_aa: CASSSPGATGELFF; cdr3_nt: TGTGCCAGTAGTTCCCCCGGAGCCACCGGGGAGCTGTTTTTT
clone_size: -; d_call: -; j_call: TRBJ2-7; v_call: TRBV19; cdr3_aa: CASSMDGHLYEQYF; cdr3_nt: TGTGCCAGTAGTATGGATGGACACCTCTACGAGCAGTACTTC
clone_size: once; d_call: TRBD1; j_call: TRBJ1-5; v_call: TRBV7-9; cdr3_aa: CASSSNPGQGDQPQHF; cdr3_nt: TGTGCCAGCAGCTCAAACCCGGGACAGGGGGATCAGCCCCAGCATTTT
clone_size: -; d_call: -; j_call: TRBJ1-5; v_call: TRBV20-1; cdr3_aa: CSASSREGQPQHF; cdr3_nt: TGCAGTGCTAGTAGCAGGGAAGGCCAGCCCCAGCATTTT
clone_size: -; d_call: -; j_call: TRBJ2-4; v_call: TRBV19; cdr3_aa: CATSQPGNKNIQYF; cdr3_nt: TGTGCCACAAGTCAGCCCGGGAACAAAAACATTCAGTACTTC
clone_size: -; d_call: TRBD2; j_call: TRBJ2-7; v_call: TRBV29-1; cdr3_aa: CSAIGGSRSYEQYF; cdr3_nt: TGCAGCGCCATCGGGGGGAGTCGGTCCTACGAGCAGTACTTC
clone_size: -; d_call: TRBD2; j_call: TRBJ2-7; v_call: TRBV10-3; cdr3_aa: CAISESIYGGRTTYEQYF; cdr3_nt: TGTGCCATCAGTGAGTCGATTTACGGCGGGAGGACTACCTACGAGCAGTACTTC
clone_size: -; d_call: -; j_call: TRBJ2-7; v_call: TRBV18; cdr3_aa: CASVRGGGLSYEQYF; cdr3_nt: TGTGCCAGCGTAAGAGGTGGGGGCCTCTCCTACGAGCAGTACTTC
clone_size: -; d_call: -; j_call: TRBJ2-7; v_call: TRBV7-6; cdr3_aa: CASSLAGGLSAEQYF; cdr3_nt: TGTGCCAGCAGCTTAGCAGGTGGACTTAGCGCCGAGCAGTACTTC
clone_size: few; d_call: -; j_call: TRBJ2-7; v_call: TRBV2; cdr3_aa: CASSEGRVGYEQYF; cdr3_nt: TGTGCCAGCAGTGAAGGGAGGGTAGGCTACGAGCAGTACTTC
clone_size: -; d_call: TRBD1; j_call: TRBJ2-7; v_call: TRBV14; cdr3_aa: CASSLGTGIPYEQYF; cdr3_nt: TGTGCCAGCAGCCTTGGGACAGGCATCCCCTACGAGCAGTACTTC
clone_size: -; d_call: -; j_call: TRBJ2-5; v_call: TRBV14; cdr3_aa: CASSLYRARETQYF; cdr3_nt: TGTGCCAGCAGCCTCTACAGGGCCCGGGAGACCCAGTACTTC
clone_size: -; d_call: -; j_call: TRBJ2-7; v_call: TRBV7-2; cdr3_aa: CASRPNPGVDTGEQYF; cdr3_nt: TGTGCCAGCCGCCCCAACCCGGGGGTCGACACCGGCGAGCAGTACTTC
clone_size: -; d_call: TRBD1; j_call: TRBJ1-1; v_call: TRBV19; cdr3_aa: CASRQTGGGHTEAFF; cdr3_nt: TGTGCCAGTAGGCAGACAGGGGGGGGACACACTGAAGCTTTCTTT
clone_size: -; d_call: TRBD1; j_call: TRBJ1-5; v_call: TRBV20-1; cdr3_aa: CSASTGGQPQHF; cdr3_nt: TGCAGTGCTAGTACAGGGGGACAGCCCCAGCATTTT